This entry concerns a single T cell receptor (beta chain). Antigen specificity is unknown. The CDR3 consists of 12 residues. The V gene's germline CDR1 is KGHSY and CDR2 FQNENV. Trimming left V 0 bases short and J 7 bases short, with 7 bases between. TCRdb re-called the RT-PCR reads with MiXCR, one entry per CDR3 protein. The sample includes hundreds of thousands of distinct CDR3 sequences, about 12% of them seen just once. This sample was included in a study of response to subunit inactivated influenza vaccine. Study observations and caveats: The authors suggested that few new T cells are recruited per seasonal influenza vaccination.

The gene calls are TRBV16 and TRBJ2-7; tentatively, D is TRBD1 (5 bases). The TCR originated in a man aged 45-65 years who received an inactivated influenza vaccine. This specimen consisted of PBMCs from blood, obtained on the day of vaccination. The CDR3 loop is CASSQSGREQYF. The CDR3 DNA reads TGTGCCAGCAGCCAATCGGGGCGTGAGCAGTACTTC.